This TCR beta chain was sequenced during a study of cytomegalovirus exposure and HLA in healthy donors. PCR amplification relied on 60 Vbeta primers (plus 13 Jbeta primers). Repertoires were generated with immunoSEQ multiplex PCR, while TCRdb's copy carries only in-frame clones and drops some. Among about 190,000 clones listed, about four fifths were seen once. V was clipped by 2 bases and J by 5 bases; unmatched bases: 5. This CDR3 has 15 amino acids. Germline V gene sequence: CDR1 SGHTA, CDR2 FQGTGA. The chain uses TRBV7-3 and TRBJ2-1; TRBD2 matches 8 bases. The receptor's source is a woman in her thirties or forties in good health and CMV-seronegative. Source material: PBMCs. The CDR3 bases are TGTGCCAGCAGCTTAGGCGGGAGGAGTAACAATGAGCAGTTCTTC. Protein product: CASSLGGRSNNEQFF. The full variable domain, its missing parts supplied by reference TRBV7-3 and TRBJ2-1, is GAGVSQTPSNKVTEKGKYVELRCDPISGHTALYWYRQSLGQGPEFLIYFQGTGAADDSGLPNDRFFAVRPEGSVSTLKIQRTERGDSAVYLCASSLGGRSNNEQFFGPGTRLTVL.